This T cell receptor beta chain was sequenced for a study of cytomegalovirus exposure and HLA in healthy donors. Study information: According to later analysis, the same platform produced the roughly 120 validation and around 730 first-cohort repertoires.

Sequencing used immunoSEQ multiplex PCR; TCRdb keeps in-frame clones, though not all of them. The sample has approximately 60,000 clones; approximately 90% are singletons. V gave up 2 bases and J gave up 3 bases, with 8 bases separating them. Germline assignment: CDR1 MNHNS and CDR2 SASEGT. There are 13 residues in the CDR3. Sequenced sample: PBMCs. This receptor was taken from a woman aged 18-30 years in good health and CMV-seronegative. The chain couples TRBV6-1 to TRBJ2-7; no definite D call. This chain's CDR3 is CASSELGSYEQYF. The CDR3, as DNA: TGTGCCAGCAGTGAACTGGGCAGCTACGAGCAGTACTTC.